This is a list of T cell receptor beta chains from one sample in a study of blood T cell repertoires in COVID-19. Profiled with immunoSEQ multiplex PCR; TCRdb holds only in-frame clones, not every one. The sample includes fewer than 110,000 clones, approximately 88% of them seen just once. Sequencing was performed on peripheral blood. Receptors were obtained from a man aged 45 to 65 with active or convalescent COVID-19. The CDR3 runs from the conserved cysteine through the conserved F or W. Fields, in order: J gene, clone size, D gene, V gene, CDR3 protein, CDR3 DNA. The D gene is left open where the match is weak. Expanded clones get a size class; other rows say once, few or many, or leave the size out.

TRBJ1-6	few	-	TRBV3-1/TRBV3-2	CASSQAVESSPLHF	TGTGCCAGCAGCCAAGCGGTGGAGAGTTCACCCCTCCACTTT
TRBJ1-2	-	-	TRBV30	CAWSNGKQHYGYTF	TGTGCCTGGAGTAACGGGAAGCAACACTATGGCTACACCTTC
TRBJ2-3	-	-	TRBV28	CASSFPGGITDTQYF	TGTGCCAGCAGTTTCCCTGGGGGCATAACAGATACGCAGTATTTT
TRBJ1-2	few	-	TRBV6-5	CASSYSPGDGYTF	TGTGCCAGCAGTTACTCACCAGGGGATGGCTACACCTTC
TRBJ2-7	once	-	TRBV14	CASSQAQSREQYF	TGTGCCAGCAGCCAAGCACAGTCACGCGAGCAGTACTTC
TRBJ2-1	-	TRBD2	TRBV5-6	CASRVGLAGYEQFF	TGTGCCAGCAGAGTGGGACTAGCGGGCTATGAGCAGTTCTTC
TRBJ2-2	-	-	TRBV6-5	CASSYGTPPNTGELFF	TGTGCCAGCAGTTACGGGACACCTCCGAACACCGGGGAGCTGTTTTTT
TRBJ1-1	-	-	TRBV5-1	CASGGGQLNTEAFF	TGCGCCAGCGGGGGAGGCCAGTTGAACACTGAAGCTTTCTTT
TRBJ2-7	few	-	TRBV27	CASSYNLLGLPAEQYF	TGTGCCAGCAGTTACAATCTCTTGGGACTGCCCGCCGAGCAGTACTTC
TRBJ1-3	-	-	TRBV9	CASSVSLGPGNTIYF	TGTGCCAGCAGCGTTAGTCTGGGGCCTGGAAACACCATATATTTT
TRBJ2-7	-	-	TRBV6-5	CASTNAAEAYEQYF	TGTGCCAGCACTAACGCGGCGGAAGCCTACGAGCAGTACTTC
TRBJ2-7	-	TRBD1	TRBV5-1	CASGQGASYEQYF	TGCGCCAGCGGACAGGGGGCTTCCTACGAGCAGTACTTC
TRBJ2-5	-	TRBD2	TRBV5-4	CASSLGLAGVETQYF	TGTGCCAGCAGTTTAGGACTAGCGGGAGTAGAGACCCAGTACTTC
TRBJ1-2	-	-	TRBV2	CASSVETPYQTF	TGTGCCAGCAGCGTGGAGACTCCTTATCAGACCTTC
TRBJ2-4	-	TRBD2	TRBV28	CASSPTLAGKLAKNIQYF	TGTGCCAGCAGTCCGACACTAGCGGGTAAATTAGCCAAAAACATTCAGTACTTC
TRBJ2-2	few	TRBD2	TRBV7-6	CASSRRTSGRKPGELFF	TGTGCCAGCAGCCGTAGGACTAGCGGGAGGAAACCCGGGGAGCTGTTTTTT
TRBJ2-3	-	TRBD2	TRBV27	CASSSNLFGSTSADTQYF	TGTGCCAGCAGTTCCAACCTCTTCGGGAGTACTAGCGCAGATACGCAGTATTTT
TRBJ2-6	-	TRBD1	TRBV7-9	CASSLGQGAGANVLTF	TGTGCCAGCAGCTTAGGACAGGGGGCTGGGGCCAACGTCCTGACTTTC
TRBJ2-5	-	TRBD2	TRBV7-2	CASSLGLAGGQETQYF	TGTGCCAGCAGCCTAGGACTAGCGGGGGGACAAGAGACCCAGTACTTC
TRBJ2-7	-	TRBD1	TRBV6-2/TRBV6-3	CASSSVTGASSYEQYF	TGTGCCAGCAGTTCCGTCACAGGGGCCAGCTCCTACGAGCAGTACTTC
TRBJ2-2	-	TRBD1	TRBV5-6	CATQSDRGTGELFF	TGTGCCACCCAATCGGACAGGGGCACCGGGGAGCTGTTTTTT
TRBJ1-2	-	-	TRBV7-8	CASSKQDKYGYTF	TGTGCCAGCAGCAAACAGGATAAGTATGGCTACACCTTC
TRBJ1-2	once	-	TRBV6-1	CASNKQGDYGYTF	TGTGCCAGCAATAAACAGGGTGACTATGGCTACACCTTC
TRBJ2-1	-	TRBD2	TRBV2	CASRPSGSSDNEQFF	TGTGCCAGCAGGCCTAGCGGGAGCTCTGACAATGAGCAGTTCTTC
TRBJ2-1	-	-	TRBV7-9	CASSLSQGFPYNEQFF	TGTGCCAGCAGCTTATCCCAGGGGTTCCCCTACAATGAGCAGTTCTTC
TRBJ2-3	-	-	TRBV11-2	CASSSQDTQYF	TGTGCCAGCAGCTCACAAGATACGCAGTATTTT
TRBJ2-3	-	TRBD1	TRBV5-4	CASSGWGQGVGTQYF	TGTGCCAGCAGCGGGTGGGGACAGGGGGTTGGTACGCAGTATTTT
TRBJ1-4	-	-	TRBV28	CASSLMRSREFNEKLFF	TGTGCCAGCAGTTTAATGAGGTCGAGGGAGTTTAATGAAAAACTGTTTTTT
TRBJ1-1	few	-	TRBV4-1	CASSQVSGTEAFF	TGCGCCAGCAGCCAAGTAAGCGGGACTGAAGCTTTCTTT
TRBJ2-2	few	TRBD2	TRBV19	CASSIIAGGPGTGELFF	TGTGCCAGTAGTATAATAGCGGGAGGGCCGGGGACCGGGGAGCTGTTTTTT
TRBJ2-3	-	TRBD2	TRBV10-3	CAIAAGARDTQYF	TGTGCCATCGCGGCGGGAGCGCGAGATACGCAGTATTTT
TRBJ2-1	-	TRBD2	TRBV7-9	CASSLEGLSYNEQFF	TGTGCCAGCAGCTTAGAGGGACTATCCTACAATGAGCAGTTCTTC
TRBJ2-7	-	-	TRBV11-2	CASSPGYEQYF	TGTGCCAGCAGCCCAGGCTACGAGCAGTACTTC
TRBJ1-3	-	-	TRBV6-5	CASREGRRNTIYF	TGTGCCAGCAGAGAGGGCCGTAGAAACACCATATATTTT
TRBJ1-1	-	-	TRBV6-1	CASSEERDRAFF	TGTGCCAGCAGTGAAGAGAGAGATCGAGCTTTCTTT
TRBJ2-7	-	-	TRBV6-5	CACGRALYEQYF	TGTGCCTGTGGGCGGGCGCTCTACGAGCAGTACTTC
TRBJ1-5	-	-	TRBV28	CASRTASNQPQHF	TGTGCCAGCCGGACAGCTAGCAATCAGCCCCAGCATTTT
TRBJ2-3	-	TRBD1	TRBV4-2	CASSQTGGGFTDTQYF	TGTGCCAGCAGCCAAACAGGGGGAGGATTCACAGATACGCAGTATTTT
TRBJ1-5	-	TRBD1	TRBV2	CASSGQGANQPQHF	TGTGCCAGCAGTGGACAGGGGGCGAATCAGCCCCAGCATTTT
TRBJ2-1	-	-	TRBV7-2	CASSAQTYNEQFF	TGTGCCAGCAGCGCGCAAACCTACAATGAGCAGTTCTTC
TRBJ1-5	-	-	TRBV6-5	CASSSDYRVSNQPQHF	TGTGCCAGCAGTTCCGACTACAGGGTTAGCAATCAGCCCCAGCATTTT
TRBJ2-1	-	TRBD2	TRBV7-2	CASSPLAEPFNEQFF	TGTGCCAGCAGCCCACTAGCGGAGCCCTTCAATGAGCAGTTCTTC
TRBJ2-5	-	TRBD1	TRBV28	CASSPGTGVQETQYF	TGTGCCAGCAGTCCTGGGACAGGGGTGCAAGAGACCCAGTACTTC
TRBJ2-5	-	TRBD2	TRBV7-2	CASSVGGRGETQYF	TGTGCCAGCAGCGTAGGAGGGCGGGGGGAGACCCAGTACTTC
TRBJ2-1	-	TRBD2	TRBV18	CASSPGLAGDDEQFF	TGTGCCAGCTCACCAGGGCTAGCGGGAGACGATGAGCAGTTCTTC
TRBJ2-1	-	TRBD2	TRBV13	CASSPTGTSGNEQFF	TGTGCCAGCAGCCCGACCGGGACTAGCGGGAATGAGCAGTTCTTC